One T cell receptor beta chain is described in this entry. As yet, its antigen is unknown. These data belong to a study of shared clonotypes between healthy human individuals. Measured with immunoSEQ multiplex PCR; TCRdb has only the in-frame clones, and not every one. The table has 1.5 million to 2.5 million clones, approximately 94% seen once. CDR1 and CDR2 (germline): SEHNR, FQNEAQ (reference sequence). There are 13 residues in the CDR3. V lost 5 bases and J lost 0, with 7 bases in between. Broader study findings: Memory subsets generally showed lower estimated richness than naive subsets. Only blood was sampled; tissue repertoires likely differ. The four-donor shared clonotypes exceeded non-shared clonotypes in generation probability, with non-shared ones scoring lower.

CD45RO-negative cells were positively selected for CCR7, leaving out terminally differentiated effector memory CD45RA+ cells. The origin of this receptor is a man between 18 and 35 years old in good health. V and J are TRBV7-9 and TRBJ2-5; D is unresolved. The material sequenced was naive CD8+ T cells sorted from blood. The CDR3 region is CASSTRYQETQYF. The CDR3 DNA reads as TGTGCCAGCAGCACCCGGTACCAAGAGACCCAGTACTTC.